The clone carrying this TCR beta chain was counted many times. What it binds is unknown. Trimming removed 6 bases from V and 3 bases from J; junction bases left unmatched: 6. Germline CDR1 SQVTM, CDR2 ANQGSEA. The CDR3 runs 14 residues. This record belongs to a study of human T cells and chemical hapten exposure. Library construction involved attaching unique molecular identifiers to individual cDNA molecules, which allowed quantitative, reproducible TCR counting. TCRdb redid the calling of the RACE reads with MiXCR, one entry per CDR3 protein. The profile shows approximately 260,000 distinct CDR3 sequences, roughly 7.4% of them singletons. The time point was: pre-sensitization, week 0. Treatment of the sample: therapeutic diphenylcyclopropenone sensitization with weekly scalp DPC. Whole-study results and caveats: In comparison with controls, expanded TCRs gave rise to a significantly larger number of large CDR3 similarity clusters. Alopecia affecting every donor means their immune response may not match healthy people's.

This receptor was identified in a man aged 18 to 30 with alopecia areata. Some clones in this sample may be carry-over from other donors' samples. Sample: whole blood, taken in connection with sensitization to the hapten diphenylcyclopropenone (DPC). This sequence joins TRBV29-1 and TRBJ1-3, with 9 bases lining up with TRBD1. CDR3 protein: CSVGQGDVGNTIYF. CDR3 nucleotide sequence: TGCAGCGTGGGACAGGGCGACGTTGGAAACACCATATATTTT. Full variable domain (remainder filled in from reference TRBV29-1 and TRBJ1-3): SAVISQKPSRDICQRGTSLTIQCQVDSQVTMMFWYRQQPGQSLTLIATANQGSEATYESGFVIDKFPISRPNLTFSTLTVSNMSPEDSSIYLCSVGQGDVGNTIYFGEGSWLTVV.